The 3 T cell receptor beta chains reported below all come from one sample, sequenced in a study of regulatory T cells in long-lasting Graves disease. Sequencing libraries for TCR beta were prepared with iRepertoire HTBI primers and Arm-PCR of CDR3 regions. One entry per CDR3 protein results from TCRdb running MiXCR on the multiplex PCR reads. The sample contains 450,000 to 650,000 distinct CDR3 sequences, 16% of which appear only once. Time point in this sample: newly diagnosed GD, antithyroid drugs for less than 3 months. Scientists built the TCR library using RNA that was extracted from PBMCs. These data were likewise used in another study, on T cells in Graves' hyperthyroidism and ophthalmopathy.

The input for sequencing was peripheral blood mononuclear cells (PBMCs), taken at new diagnosis, from a patient treated with antithyroid drugs. The receptors here all came from a woman aged 35-60 years with Graves disease.

The V and J genes are TRBV25-1 and TRBJ2-5; D tentatively fits TRBD1 or TRBD2 (5 bases each). With 4 bases removed from V and 5 bases from J, the gap between germline ends came to 17 bases. This CDR3 region has 15 residues. The germline V gene encodes CDR1 MGHDK and CDR2 SYGVNS. CDR3 sequence (DNA): TGTGCCAGCAGTGCCAGGGACGGGCCAAGGGAGACCCAGTACTTC. It encodes CASSARDGPRETQYF.

This clonotype appeared many times. V usage is TRBV3-1 and J usage is TRBJ2-1; perhaps TRBD2 as D (6 bases). The germline gives CDR1 LGHDT, CDR2 YNNKEL (reference sequence). The germline V and J ends were trimmed by 4 bases and 2 bases, with 24 bases remaining between them. This CDR3 comprises 19 residues. Written as DNA, the CDR3 is TGTGCCAGCAGCCCTCAGAGTCATCGCGGGGTGGTAACCTACAATGAGCAGTTCTTC. Protein sequence: CASSPQSHRGVVTYNEQFF.

There are many counts of this clonotype. The V gene is TRBV30, the J gene TRBJ1-1, with no clear D. The CDR3 consists of 13 residues. Germline assignment: CDR1 GTSNPN and CDR2 SVGIG (reference sequence). The ends were cut back, 1 base at V and 3 bases at J, with 9 bases in the middle. The CDR3 is CAWSGSGYTEAFF. CDR3 bases: TGTGCCTGGAGTGGGAGCGGGTACACTGAAGCTTTCTTT.